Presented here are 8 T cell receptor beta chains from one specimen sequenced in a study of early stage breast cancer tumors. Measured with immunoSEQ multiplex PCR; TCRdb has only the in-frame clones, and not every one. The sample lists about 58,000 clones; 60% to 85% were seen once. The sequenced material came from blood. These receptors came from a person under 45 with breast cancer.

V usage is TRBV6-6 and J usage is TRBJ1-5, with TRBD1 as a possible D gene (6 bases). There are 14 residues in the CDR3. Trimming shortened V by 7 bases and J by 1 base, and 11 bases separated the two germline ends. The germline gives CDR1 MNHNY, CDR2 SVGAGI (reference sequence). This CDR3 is CASKGGLSNQPQHF. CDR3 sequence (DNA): TGTGCCAGCAAGGGGGGGCTGAGCAATCAGCCCCAGCATTTT.

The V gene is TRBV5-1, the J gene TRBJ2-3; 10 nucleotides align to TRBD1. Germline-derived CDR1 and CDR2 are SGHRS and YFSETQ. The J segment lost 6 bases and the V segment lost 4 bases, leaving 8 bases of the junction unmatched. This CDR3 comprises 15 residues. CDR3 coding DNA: TGCGCCAGCAGCGACCGGGACAGGGGACGTGATACGCAGTATTTT. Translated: CASSDRDRGRDTQYF.

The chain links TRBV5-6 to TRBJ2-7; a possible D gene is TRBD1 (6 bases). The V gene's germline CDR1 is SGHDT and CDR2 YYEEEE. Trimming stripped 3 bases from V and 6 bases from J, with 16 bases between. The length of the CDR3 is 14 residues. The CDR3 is CASSYLGGRGEQYF. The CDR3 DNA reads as TGTGCCAGCAGCTACCTAGGGGGACGGGGCGAGCAGTACTTC.

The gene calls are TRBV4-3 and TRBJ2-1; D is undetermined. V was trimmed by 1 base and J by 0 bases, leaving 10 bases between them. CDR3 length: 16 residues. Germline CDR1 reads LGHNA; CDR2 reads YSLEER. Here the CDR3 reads CASSQAAASSYNEQFF. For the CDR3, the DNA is TGCGCCAGCAGCCAAGCGGCTGCGAGCTCCTACAATGAGCAGTTCTTC.

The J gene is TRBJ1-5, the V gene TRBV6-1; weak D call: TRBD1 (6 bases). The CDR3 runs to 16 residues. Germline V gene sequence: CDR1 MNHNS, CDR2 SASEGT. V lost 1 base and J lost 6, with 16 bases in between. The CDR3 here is CASSEGWGAWGQPQHF. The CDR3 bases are TGTGCCAGCAGTGAAGGTTGGGGGGCTTGGGGTCAGCCCCAGCATTTT.

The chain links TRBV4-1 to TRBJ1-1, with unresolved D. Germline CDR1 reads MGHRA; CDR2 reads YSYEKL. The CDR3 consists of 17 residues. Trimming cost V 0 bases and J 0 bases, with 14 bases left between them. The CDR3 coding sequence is TGCGCCAGCAGCCAAGAATCCACGAGCACGGTGAACACTGAAGCTTTCTTT. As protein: CASSQESTSTVNTEAFF.

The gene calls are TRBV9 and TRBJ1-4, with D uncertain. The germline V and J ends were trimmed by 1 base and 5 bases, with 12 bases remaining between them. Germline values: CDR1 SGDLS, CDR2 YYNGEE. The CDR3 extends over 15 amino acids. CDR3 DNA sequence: TGTGCCAGCAGCGTACAGCCCGGGTTCAATGAAAAACTGTTTTTT. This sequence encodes CASSVQPGFNEKLFF.

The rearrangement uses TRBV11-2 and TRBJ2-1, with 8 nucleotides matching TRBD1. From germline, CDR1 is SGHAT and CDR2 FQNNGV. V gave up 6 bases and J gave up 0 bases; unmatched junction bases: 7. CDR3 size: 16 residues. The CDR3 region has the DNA TGTGCCAGCAGTCCATGGACAGGGATCTCCTACAATGAGCAGTTCTTC. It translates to CASSPWTGISYNEQFF. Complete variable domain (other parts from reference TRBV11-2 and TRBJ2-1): EAGVAQSPRYKIIEKRQSVAFWCNPISGHATLYWYQQILGQGPKLLIQFQNNGVVDDSQLPKDRFSAERLKGVDSTLKIQPAKLEDSAVYLCASSPWTGISYNEQFFGPGTRLTVL.